The clone carrying this TCR beta chain has ten or more counts. Using its own MiXCR run on the RACE reads, TCRdb lists one record per CDR3 protein. Here the sample spans roughly 140,000 distinct CDR3 sequences, approximately 10% being singletons. The time point here: patch test 2, 6 weeks after DPC sensitization. Treatment noted: therapeutic diphenylcyclopropenone sensitization with weekly scalp DPC. This specimen belongs to a study of human T cells and chemical hapten exposure. Germline assignment: CDR1 LGHDT and CDR2 YNNKEL (reference sequence). This CDR3 region has 15 residues. V was cut by 5 bases and J by 0 bases, with 13 bases left in between.

The chain carries TRBV3-1 and TRBJ1-2; maybe TRBD1 (5 bases). This sample comprised whole blood, obtained in connection with sensitization to the hapten diphenylcyclopropenone (DPC). The TCR originated in a woman aged 50 to 60 with alopecia areata. Some clones in this sample may be carry-over from other donors' samples. The CDR3 here is CASSRRGVPNYGYTF. The CDR3 DNA follows: TGTGCCAGCAGCAGGCGGGGGGTTCCTAACTATGGCTACACCTTC.